This T cell receptor beta chain was captured by sequencing in a study of shared clonotypes between healthy human individuals. Profiled with immunoSEQ multiplex PCR; TCRdb holds only in-frame clones, not every one. The sample lists about 1.1 million clones; 70% to 80% were seen once. V was clipped by 8 bases and J by 1 base, with 15 bases between them. There are 15 residues in the CDR3. CDR1 is MNHNY, CDR2 SVGAGI, per germline (reference sequence). The TCR was taken from a man aged 18 to 30 in good health. Some clones in this sample may be carry-over from other donors' samples. Sequenced input: memory CD4+ T cells from PBMCs. Subset of the sample: CD45RA-negative fraction. The chain recombines TRBV6-6 with TRBJ1-5; the D gene is possibly TRBD1 (6 bases). The CDR3 reads CASQGSGGSNQPQHF. Written as DNA, the CDR3 is TGTGCCAGCCAGGGGTCCGGGGGGAGCAATCAGCCCCAGCATTTT.